These T cell receptor beta chains were read from a single sample in a study of cytomegalovirus exposure and HLA in healthy donors. The data were produced by immunoSEQ multiplex PCR, yet TCRdb's version contains in-frame clones alone and is incomplete. The sample holds over 65,000 clones, roughly 80% seen once. The sample was PBMCs. Receptors originate from a human donor in good health. The CDR3 runs from the conserved cysteine through the conserved F or W. D genes are given only for firm matches.

V gene: TRBV7-9; J gene: TRBJ1-6; D gene: -; CDR3 protein: CASSLAAGENSPLHF; CDR3 DNA: TGTGCCAGCAGCTTAGCGGCAGGCGAGAATTCACCCCTCCACTTT
V gene: TRBV30; J gene: TRBJ1-5; D gene: -; CDR3 protein: CAWNPDNEADQPQHF; CDR3 DNA: TGTGCCTGGAACCCCGACAACGAAGCCGATCAGCCCCAGCATTTT
V gene: TRBV6-5; J gene: TRBJ1-5; D gene: -; CDR3 protein: CASSRGAGNQPQHF; CDR3 DNA: TGTGCCAGCAGTAGAGGTGCGGGCAATCAGCCCCAGCATTTT
V gene: TRBV7-6; J gene: TRBJ1-5; D gene: -; CDR3 protein: CASSLGGDQPQHF; CDR3 DNA: TGTGCCAGCAGCTTAGGGGGGGATCAGCCCCAGCATTTT
V gene: TRBV9; J gene: TRBJ2-7; D gene: -; CDR3 protein: CASSVTTTTEQYF; CDR3 DNA: TGTGCCAGCAGCGTCACAACAACTACGGAGCAGTACTTC
V gene: TRBV5-4; J gene: TRBJ2-2; D gene: TRBD2; CDR3 protein: CASSAGGRGDTGELFF; CDR3 DNA: TGTGCCAGCAGCGCGGGAGGACGGGGCGACACCGGGGAGCTGTTTTTT
V gene: TRBV29-1; J gene: TRBJ2-4; D gene: -; CDR3 protein: CSVARGQDIQYF; CDR3 DNA: TGCAGCGTTGCGCGGGGGCAGGACATTCAGTACTTC
V gene: TRBV29-1; J gene: TRBJ2-5; D gene: -; CDR3 protein: CSAVTGATWETQYF; CDR3 DNA: TGCAGCGCCGTGACAGGTGCAACGTGGGAGACCCAGTACTTC
V gene: TRBV6-5; J gene: TRBJ1-2; D gene: -; CDR3 protein: CASSNRVGYTF; CDR3 DNA: TGTGCCAGCAGCAACAGGGTTGGCTACACCTTC
V gene: TRBV5-4; J gene: TRBJ1-1; D gene: TRBD1; CDR3 protein: CASSWGQGDTEAFF; CDR3 DNA: TGTGCCAGCAGCTGGGGACAGGGGGACACTGAAGCTTTCTTT
V gene: TRBV29-1; J gene: TRBJ2-3; D gene: TRBD1; CDR3 protein: CSVRGQGVSTDTQYF; CDR3 DNA: TGCAGCGTCCGTGGACAGGGGGTGAGCACAGATACGCAGTATTTT
V gene: TRBV9; J gene: TRBJ1-4; D gene: TRBD1; CDR3 protein: CASSGPGQGAQNEKLFF; CDR3 DNA: TGTGCCAGCAGCGGGCCGGGACAGGGGGCCCAGAATGAAAAACTGTTTTTT
V gene: TRBV9; J gene: TRBJ2-5; D gene: TRBD1; CDR3 protein: CASSATGTGGTQYF; CDR3 DNA: TGTGCCAGCAGCGCCACCGGGACAGGAGGGACCCAGTACTTC